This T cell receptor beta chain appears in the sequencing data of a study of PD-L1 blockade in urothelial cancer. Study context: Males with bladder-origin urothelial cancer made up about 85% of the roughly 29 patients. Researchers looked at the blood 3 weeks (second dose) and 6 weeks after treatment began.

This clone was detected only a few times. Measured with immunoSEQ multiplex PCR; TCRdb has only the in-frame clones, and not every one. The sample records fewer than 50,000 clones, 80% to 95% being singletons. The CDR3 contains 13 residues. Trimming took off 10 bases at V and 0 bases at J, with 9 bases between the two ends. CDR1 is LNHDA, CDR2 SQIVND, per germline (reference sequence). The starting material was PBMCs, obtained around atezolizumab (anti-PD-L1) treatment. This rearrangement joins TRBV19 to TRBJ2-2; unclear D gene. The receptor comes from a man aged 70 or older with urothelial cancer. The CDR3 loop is CATPVPNTGELFF. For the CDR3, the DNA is TGTGCCACCCCAGTCCCGAACACCGGGGAGCTGTTTTTT.